This T cell receptor (beta chain) was obtained from a study of CD8+CD57+ T cells in acquired aplastic anemia. The CDR3 runs to 14 residues. The germline gives CDR1 SGHVS, CDR2 FQNEAQ. Genomic DNA constituted the template upon which TCR beta VDJ and CDR3 profiling was performed. From the reads, TCRdb called clonotypes with MiXCR, one entry per CDR3 protein. The profile shows approximately 250,000 distinct CDR3 sequences, approximately 79% of them singletons. Turning to this clonotype: The junction does not match germline at one end; this may be a read error.

An expansion of CD8+CD57+ cells by flow cytometry had been shown in patients chosen for sequencing. As a group, the patients uniformly had severe acquired aplastic anemia. Patients were therapy-naive when their blood was sampled. The J gene is TRBJ2-3, the V gene TRBV7-8; D possibly corresponds to TRBD2 (6 bases). This clonotype was sampled from a human donor with aplastic anemia. Sequences were obtained from sorted CD4+, CD8+, or CD8+CD57+ T cells (not recorded which) from PBMCs. The CDR3 spells CASSLALEGSNGYF. In DNA, the CDR3 is TGTGCCAGCAGCTTAGCGCTGGAGGGGAGCAATGGCTACTTT.